This T cell receptor (beta chain) is from a study of OX40 agonist ivuxolimab in advanced cancers. Germline V lookup: CDR1 SGHKS, CDR2 YYEKEE (reference sequence). The V end lost 4 bases, the J end lost 4 bases, and 11 bases lay between the germline ends. The CDR3 extends over 14 amino acids. Profiling relied on immunoSEQ multiplex PCR, and the TCRdb table lists in-frame clones only, not all of them. The sample yields 55,000 to 85,000 clones, roughly 85% seen once. The sequence came from an adult with an advanced solid tumor such as melanoma, head and neck, liver or kidney cancer. The V gene is TRBV5-5, the J gene TRBJ1-4; perhaps TRBD1 as D (6 bases). The sample in question was CD4+ or CD8+ T cells sorted from blood, obtained in a trial of the OX40 agonist ivuxolimab. The CDR3 nucleotides read TGTGCCAGCAGCCTACAGGGACTTAATGAAAAACTGTTTTTT. Protein sequence: CASSLQGLNEKLFF.